These 15 T cell receptor beta chains were all obtained from the same sample, sequenced in a study of shared T cell receptors in the human thymus. Data came from immunoSEQ multiplex PCR; TCRdb stores just in-frame clones and leaves some out. This sample has hundreds of thousands of clones; around 87% occur once, and the top ten carry 0.0094%. This sample also belongs to another study, concerning human thymus T cells.

Sequencing was performed on thymocytes. The receptors shown here come from a boy under two years old with a congenital heart defect.

The chain employs TRBV9 and TRBJ1-3, with D possibly TRBD1 on 5 matching bases. Germline V CDR1 and CDR2: SGDLS, YYNGEE. The CDR3 runs 15 residues. V was trimmed by 4 bases and J by 4 bases, leaving 15 bases between them. In nucleotides, the CDR3 is TGTGCCAGCAGCCCCCAGGGTGTAGTAGGAAACACCATATATTTT. The encoded protein is CASSPQGVVGNTIYF.

The V gene is TRBV14, the J gene TRBJ2-2; 10 bases line up with TRBD2. V shed 1 base, J shed 4 bases, and the junction held 9 bases outside the gene matches. Germline V CDR1 and CDR2: SGHDN, FVKESK. The CDR3 has 18 residues. The DNA of the CDR3 is TGTGCCAGCAGCCAAGGTACTAGCGGGGTACCTCTCACCGGGGAGCTGTTTTTT. It is translated as CASSQGTSGVPLTGELFF. The full variable domain, with the rest looked up from reference TRBV14 and TRBJ2-2, is EAGVTQFPSHSVIEKGQTVTLRCDPISGHDNLYWYRRVMGKEIKFLLHFVKESKQDESGMPNNRFLAERTGGTYSTLKVQPAELEDSGVYFCASSQGTSGVPLTGELFFGEGSRLTVL.

The table lists this clone with a count of one. V usage is TRBV7-6 and J usage is TRBJ2-3; 7 nucleotides line up with TRBD1. CDR1 SGHVS and CDR2 FNYEAQ come from the germline V gene. This CDR3 is 15 amino acids long. After removal of 5 bases from V and 0 bases from J, the junction contained 5 bases not matched to a gene. The CDR3, as DNA: TGTGCCAGCAGCCCAGGGACAGCTAGCACAGATACGCAGTATTTT. Its protein is CASSPGTASTDTQYF. The full variable domain, completed using reference TRBV7-6 and TRBJ2-3, is GAGVSQSPRYKVTKRGQDVALRCDPISGHVSLYWYRQALGQGPEFLTYFNYEAQQDKSGLPNDRFSAERPEGSISTLTIQRTEQRDSAMYRCASSPGTASTDTQYFGPGTRLTVL.

The V and J genes are TRBV27 and TRBJ1-1, with D possibly matching TRBD1 (5 bases). This CDR3 region has 15 residues. CDR1 MNHEY and CDR2 SMNVEV come from the germline V gene (reference sequence). V was clipped by 6 bases and J by 6 bases, with 20 bases between them. CDR3 nucleotide sequence: TGTGCCAGCAGCCCACGTACAGGTCGGTTCGCTGAAGCTTTCTTT. Residues: CASSPRTGRFAEAFF.

V usage is TRBV9 and J usage is TRBJ2-7; 7 bases agree with TRBD2. The germline gives CDR1 SGDLS, CDR2 YYNGEE. The CDR3 loop spans 17 amino acids. Trimming removed 0 bases from V and 0 bases from J; junction bases left unmatched: 9. The CDR3 sequence: CASSVDVSGPFSYEQYF. CDR3 in DNA: TGTGCCAGCAGCGTAGATGTTAGCGGGCCGTTCTCCTACGAGCAGTACTTC. The full variable domain, rest sourced from reference TRBV9 and TRBJ2-7, is DSGVTQTPKHLITATGQRVTLRCSPRSGDLSVYWYQQSLDQGLQFLIQYYNGEERAKGNILERFSAQQFPDLHSELNLSSLELGDSALYFCASSVDVSGPFSYEQYFGPGTRLTVT.

The V and J genes are TRBV7-9 and TRBJ2-1; weak D call: TRBD1 (6 bases). This CDR3 has 14 amino acids. Germline V gene data show CDR1 as SEHNR and CDR2 as FQNEAQ (reference sequence). Trimming cost V 3 bases and J 9 bases, with 15 bases left between them. The CDR3 DNA follows: TGTGCCAGCAGCTTGGGACCCACCAGGGGTGAGCAGTTCTTC. As protein: CASSLGPTRGEQFF. The full variable domain, with the rest looked up from reference TRBV7-9 and TRBJ2-1, is DTGVSQNPRHKITKRGQNVTFRCDPISEHNRLYWYRQTLGQGPEFLTYFQNEAQLEKSRLLSDRFSAERPKGSFSTLEIQRTEQGDSAMYLCASSLGPTRGEQFFGPGTRLTVL.

The chain links TRBV5-6 to TRBJ2-5; 8 bases match TRBD1. The CDR3 totals 17 residues. J was trimmed by 1 base and V by 0 bases; bases with no gene match: 8. Germline values: CDR1 SGHDT, CDR2 YYEEEE. DNA for the CDR3: TGTGCCAGCAGCTTGGTGGCAGGGGGCATTAGCCAAGAGACCCAGTACTTC. Protein: CASSLVAGGISQETQYF.

The chain has TRBV7-2 and TRBJ2-1; D is unresolved. The CDR3 sequence is 16 residues long. V was shortened by 3 bases and J by 6 bases, with 18 bases between the two germline ends. Germline lookup yields CDR1 SGHTA and CDR2 FQGNSA. The CDR3 loop reads CASSLNSPECSNEQFF. In nucleotides, the CDR3 is TGTGCCAGCAGCTTGAATTCTCCGGAGTGCTCCAATGAGCAGTTCTTC.

The rearrangement joins TRBV27 to TRBJ1-2, with D possibly TRBD1 on 6 matching bases. The CDR3 length is 17 residues. CDR1 and CDR2 (germline): MNHEY, SMNVEV (reference sequence). V was cut by 2 bases and J by 3 bases, with 19 bases left in between. CDR3 DNA sequence: TGTGCCAGCAGTTTAACCGGCAGGGGCTCTATTGACTATGGCTACACCTTC. Protein product: CASSLTGRGSIDYGYTF.

The gene calls are TRBV7-2 and TRBJ1-4; 10 bases map to TRBD1. The CDR3 totals 15 residues. V lost 2 bases and J lost 7; bases outside the gene matches: 4. CDR1 is SGHTA, CDR2 FQGNSA, per germline. The CDR3 spells CASSLRGQGPEKLFF. DNA for the CDR3: TGTGCCAGCAGCTTACGGGGACAGGGGCCTGAAAAACTGTTTTTT.

This chain links TRBV19 with TRBJ1-5; 8 nucleotides match TRBD1. The length of the CDR3 is 15 residues. CDR1 is LNHDA and CDR2 is SQIVND in the germline V gene (reference sequence). V lost 5 bases and J lost 3; bases outside the gene matches: 6. The CDR3 here is CASSGRTGINQPQHF. CDR3 bases: TGTGCCAGTAGTGGCAGGACAGGGATCAATCAGCCCCAGCATTTT.

This chain connects TRBV5-6 to TRBJ1-1; a weak D match, TRBD1 (5 bases). The CDR3 has 14 amino acids. CDR1 SGHDT and CDR2 YYEEEE come from the germline V gene. Trimming stripped 5 bases from V and 1 base from J, with 12 bases between. CDR3 residues: CASRGRGKNTEAFF. The CDR3 nucleotides read TGTGCCAGCAGGGGGCGGGGGAAGAACACTGAAGCTTTCTTT.

This clone is a singleton in its sample. The chain recombines TRBV6-4 with TRBJ2-1; maybe TRBD1 (5 bases). Germline assignment: CDR1 MRHNA and CDR2 SNTAGT. The CDR3 extends over 14 amino acids. Between the trimmed V and J ends, which lost 6 bases and 5 bases, there was a span of 14 bases. This CDR3 is CASRGAPPHNEQFF. The DNA of the CDR3 is TGTGCCAGCAGAGGGGCCCCGCCCCACAATGAGCAGTTCTTC.

V is TRBV21-1 and J is TRBJ1-5. TRBV21-1 is designated a pseudogene. The CDR3 has 16 amino acids. The DNA for the CDR3 is TGTGCCAGCAGCAAGGGTCCGGGGAGTAGCAATCAGCCCCAGCATTTT. This codes for CASSKGPGSSNQPQHF.

V and J are TRBV5-6 and TRBJ2-3; D uncertain. CDR1 SGHDT and CDR2 YYEEEE come from the germline V gene. V was clipped by 0 bases and J by 0 bases, with 11 bases between them. This CDR3 has 16 amino acids. Here the CDR3 reads CASSLERDVSTDTQYF. CDR3 in DNA: TGTGCCAGCAGCTTGGAACGCGATGTTAGCACAGATACGCAGTATTTT.